This T cell receptor (beta chain) was profiled in a study of OX40 agonist ivuxolimab in advanced cancers. The overall study: Patients receiving dose escalation had hepatocellular carcinoma, melanoma, renal cell or head and neck cancer. Previous treatment with anti-PD-1, anti-PD-L1 or anti-CTLA-4 therapy was allowed; under 50% had received some. Overall study results and limits: At doses 0.1 to 3.0 mg/kg, CD4+ and CD8+ clones expanded. Expanded peripheral T cell antigen specificity was not determined.

Produced via immunoSEQ multiplex PCR; TCRdb's table is partial and in-frame only. The data contain 100,000 or so clones, roughly 90% of them singletons. Note on this clone: Its antigen is not identified.

The sequence was collected from an adult with an advanced solid tumor such as melanoma, head and neck, liver or kidney cancer. Sequenced material: CD4+ or CD8+ T cells sorted from blood, taken in a trial of the OX40 agonist ivuxolimab.

CDR3 sequence (DNA): TGTGCCAGCAGCCCAAAGTTTGGGGGGATCATAGATACGCAGTATTTT. Residues: CASSPKFGGIIDTQYF. The chain employs TRBV7-2 and TRBJ2-3; D might be TRBD2 (6 bases). Germline V gives CDR1 SGHTA, CDR2 FQGNSA. CDR3 length: 16 amino acids. Trimming took 5 bases from V and 5 from J, leaving 20 bases between them.